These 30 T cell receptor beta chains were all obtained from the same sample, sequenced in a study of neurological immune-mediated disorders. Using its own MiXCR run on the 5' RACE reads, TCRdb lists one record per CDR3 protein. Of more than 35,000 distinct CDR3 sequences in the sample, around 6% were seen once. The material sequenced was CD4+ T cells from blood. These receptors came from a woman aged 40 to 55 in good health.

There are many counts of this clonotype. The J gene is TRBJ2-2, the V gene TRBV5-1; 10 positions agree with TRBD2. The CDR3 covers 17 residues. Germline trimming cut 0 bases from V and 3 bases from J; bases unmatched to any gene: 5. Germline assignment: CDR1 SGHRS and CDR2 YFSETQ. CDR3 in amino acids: CASSLGLAGVDTGELFF. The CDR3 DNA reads TGCGCCAGCAGCTTGGGGCTAGCGGGAGTCGACACCGGGGAGCTGTTTTTT.

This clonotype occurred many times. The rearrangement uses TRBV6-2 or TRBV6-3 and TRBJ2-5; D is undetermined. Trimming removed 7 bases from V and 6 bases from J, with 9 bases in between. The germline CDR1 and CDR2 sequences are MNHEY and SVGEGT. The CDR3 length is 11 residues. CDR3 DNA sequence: TGTGCCAGCACCGACCACAAGACCCAGTACTTC. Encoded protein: CASTDHKTQYF.

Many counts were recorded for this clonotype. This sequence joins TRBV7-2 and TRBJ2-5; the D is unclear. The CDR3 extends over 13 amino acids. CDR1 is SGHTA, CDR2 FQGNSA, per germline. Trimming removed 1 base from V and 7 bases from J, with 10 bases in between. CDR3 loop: CASSLGSRRTQYF. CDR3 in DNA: TGTGCCAGCAGCTTAGGAAGCAGGAGGACCCAGTACTTC.

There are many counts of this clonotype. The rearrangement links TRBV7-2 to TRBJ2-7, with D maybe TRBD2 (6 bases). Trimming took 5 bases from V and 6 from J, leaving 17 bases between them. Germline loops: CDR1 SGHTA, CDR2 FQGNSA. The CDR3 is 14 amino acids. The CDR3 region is CASSPEGWSREQYF. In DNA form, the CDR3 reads TGTGCCAGCAGCCCGGAGGGATGGAGTCGCGAGCAGTACTTC.

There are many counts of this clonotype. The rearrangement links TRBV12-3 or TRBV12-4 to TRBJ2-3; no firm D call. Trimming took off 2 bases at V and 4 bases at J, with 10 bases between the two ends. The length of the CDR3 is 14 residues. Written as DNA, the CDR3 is TGTGCCAGCAGTTTAATTAAAGGGCCAGATACGCAGTATTTT. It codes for CASSLIKGPDTQYF.

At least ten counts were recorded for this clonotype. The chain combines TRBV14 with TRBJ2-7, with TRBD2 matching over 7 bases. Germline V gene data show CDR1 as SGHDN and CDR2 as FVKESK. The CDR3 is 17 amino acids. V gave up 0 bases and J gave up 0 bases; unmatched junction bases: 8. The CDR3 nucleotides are TGTGCCAGCAGCCAAGATCCGGCGGGAGCGAGCTCCTACGAGCAGTACTTC. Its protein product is CASSQDPAGASSYEQYF.

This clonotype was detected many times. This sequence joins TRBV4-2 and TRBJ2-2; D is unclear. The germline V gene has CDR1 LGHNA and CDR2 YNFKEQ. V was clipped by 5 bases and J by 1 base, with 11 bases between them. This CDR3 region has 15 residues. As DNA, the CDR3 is TGTGCCAGCAGCTCTTTCGGAAAGAACACCGGGGAGCTGTTTTTT. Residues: CASSSFGKNTGELFF.

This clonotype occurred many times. The CDR3 sequence: CASSLQGINQPQHF. As DNA, the CDR3 is TGTGCCAGCAGTCTACAGGGTATCAATCAGCCCCAGCATTTT. The chain is built from TRBV12-3 or TRBV12-4 and TRBJ1-5, with a tentative D call TRBD1 (6 bases). With 5 bases removed from V and 3 bases from J, the gap between germline ends came to 11 bases. The CDR3 consists of 14 residues.

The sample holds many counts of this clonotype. CDR3 in amino acids: CSATIPRAGGGHEQYF. CDR3 nucleotides: TGCAGTGCTACCATCCCGCGGGCGGGAGGGGGCCACGAGCAGTACTTC. The rearrangement joins TRBV20-1 to TRBJ2-7; 9 positions agree with TRBD2. This CDR3 is built from 16 residues. J lost 5 bases, V lost 4 bases, and 15 bases had no gene match. Germline V gene lookup returns CDR1 DFQATT and CDR2 SNEGSKA (reference sequence).

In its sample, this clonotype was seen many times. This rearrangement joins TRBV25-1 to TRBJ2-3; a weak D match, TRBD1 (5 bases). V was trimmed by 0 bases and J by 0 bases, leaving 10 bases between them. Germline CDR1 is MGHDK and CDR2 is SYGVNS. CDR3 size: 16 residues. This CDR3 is CASSEYLRASTDTQYF. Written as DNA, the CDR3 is TGTGCCAGCAGTGAATACCTCAGGGCCAGCACAGATACGCAGTATTTT.

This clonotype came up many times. This CDR3 is CASSYSITGSDNQPQHF. The CDR3 DNA follows: TGTGCCAGCAGTTACTCTATCACAGGGTCTGACAATCAGCCCCAGCATTTT. The rearrangement links TRBV6-6 to TRBJ1-5; D might be TRBD1 (6 bases). The germline V and J ends were trimmed by 0 bases and 3 bases, with 15 bases remaining between them. CDR1 and CDR2 (germline): MNHNY, SVGAGI (reference sequence). The CDR3 loop spans 17 amino acids.

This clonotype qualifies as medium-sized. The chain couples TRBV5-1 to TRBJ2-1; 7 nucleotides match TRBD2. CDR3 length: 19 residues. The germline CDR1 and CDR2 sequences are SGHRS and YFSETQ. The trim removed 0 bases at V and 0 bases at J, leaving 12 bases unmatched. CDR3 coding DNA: TGCGCCAGCAGCTTGGCCGCTAAGGTAGCGGGCGTCTCCTACAATGAGCAGTTCTTC. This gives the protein CASSLAAKVAGVSYNEQFF.

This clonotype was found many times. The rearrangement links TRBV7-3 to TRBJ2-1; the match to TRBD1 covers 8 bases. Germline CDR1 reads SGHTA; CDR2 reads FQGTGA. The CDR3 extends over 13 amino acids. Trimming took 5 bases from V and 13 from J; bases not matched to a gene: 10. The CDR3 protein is CASSAGTAGGQFF. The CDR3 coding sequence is TGTGCCAGCAGCGCAGGGACAGCAGGGGGCCAGTTCTTC. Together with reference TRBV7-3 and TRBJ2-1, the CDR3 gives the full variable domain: GAGVSQTPSNKVTEKGKYVELRCDPISGHTALYWYRQSLGQGPEFLIYFQGTGAADDSGLPNDRFFAVRPEGSVSTLKIQRTERGDSAVYLCASSAGTAGGQFFGPGTRLTVL.

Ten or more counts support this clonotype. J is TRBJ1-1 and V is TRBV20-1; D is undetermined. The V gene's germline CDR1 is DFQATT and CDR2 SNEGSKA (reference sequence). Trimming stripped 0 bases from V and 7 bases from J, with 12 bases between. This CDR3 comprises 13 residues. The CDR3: CSARDRRILEAFF. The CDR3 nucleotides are TGCAGTGCTAGAGATCGGAGGATACTTGAAGCTTTCTTT.

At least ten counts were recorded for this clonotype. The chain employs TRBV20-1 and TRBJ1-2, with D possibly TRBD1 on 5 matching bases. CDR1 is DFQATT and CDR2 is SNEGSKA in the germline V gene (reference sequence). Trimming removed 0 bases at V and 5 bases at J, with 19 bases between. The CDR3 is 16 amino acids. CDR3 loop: CSARDGVGLRPYGYTF. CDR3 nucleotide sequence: TGCAGTGCTAGAGATGGGGTGGGGCTCCGTCCGTATGGCTACACCTTC.

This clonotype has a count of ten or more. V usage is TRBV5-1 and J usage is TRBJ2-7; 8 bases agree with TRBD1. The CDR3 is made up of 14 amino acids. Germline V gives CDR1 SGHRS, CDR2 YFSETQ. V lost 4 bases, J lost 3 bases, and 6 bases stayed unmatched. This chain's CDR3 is CASSPDRAGYEQYF. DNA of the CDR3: TGCGCCAGCAGCCCGGACAGGGCCGGCTACGAGCAGTACTTC.

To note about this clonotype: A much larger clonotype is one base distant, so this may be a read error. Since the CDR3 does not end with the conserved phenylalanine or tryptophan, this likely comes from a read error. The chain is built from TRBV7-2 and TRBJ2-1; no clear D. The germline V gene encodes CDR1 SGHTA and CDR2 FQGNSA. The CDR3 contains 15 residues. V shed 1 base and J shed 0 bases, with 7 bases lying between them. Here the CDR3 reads CASSLEVSSYNEQFL. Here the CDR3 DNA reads TGTGCCAGCAGCTTAGAAGTGAGCTCCTACAATGAGCAGTTCCTC.

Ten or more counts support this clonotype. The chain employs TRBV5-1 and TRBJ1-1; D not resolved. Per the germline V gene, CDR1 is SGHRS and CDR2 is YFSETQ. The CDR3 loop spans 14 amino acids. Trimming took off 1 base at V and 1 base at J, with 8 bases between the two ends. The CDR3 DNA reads TGCGCCAGCAGCTTGTTTGTACAGAACACTGAAGCTTTCTTT. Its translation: CASSLFVQNTEAFF.

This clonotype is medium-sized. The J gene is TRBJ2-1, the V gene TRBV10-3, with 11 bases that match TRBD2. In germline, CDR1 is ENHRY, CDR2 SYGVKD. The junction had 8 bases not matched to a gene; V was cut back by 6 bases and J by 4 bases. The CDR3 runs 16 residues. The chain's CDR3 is CAISYSGTSGYNEQFF. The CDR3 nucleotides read TGTGCCATCAGCTATTCCGGGACTAGCGGATACAATGAGCAGTTCTTC.

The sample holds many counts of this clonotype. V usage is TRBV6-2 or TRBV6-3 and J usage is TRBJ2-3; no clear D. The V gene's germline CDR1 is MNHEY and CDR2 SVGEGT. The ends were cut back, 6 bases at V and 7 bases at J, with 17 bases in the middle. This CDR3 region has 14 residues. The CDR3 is CASSQGPQGNTQYF. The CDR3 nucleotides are TGTGCCAGCAGCCAAGGACCTCAAGGGAATACGCAGTATTTT.

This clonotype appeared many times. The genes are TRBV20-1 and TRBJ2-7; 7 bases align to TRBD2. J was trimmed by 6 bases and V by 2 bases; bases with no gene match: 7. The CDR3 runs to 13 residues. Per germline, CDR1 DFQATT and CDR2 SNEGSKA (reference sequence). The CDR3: CSARITAGAEQYF. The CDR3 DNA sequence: TGCAGTGCTAGAATCACGGCGGGAGCCGAGCAGTACTTC.

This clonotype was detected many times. CDR3 amino acids: CASSPRTGEVEAFF. The CDR3 DNA reads TGCGCCAGCAGCCCCCGGACAGGGGAGGTTGAAGCTTTCTTT. V and J are TRBV5-1 and TRBJ1-1; TRBD1 aligns across 9 bases. This CDR3 has 14 residues. CDR1 and CDR2 from the germline V gene are SGHRS and YFSETQ. The V and J ends lost 4 bases and 7 bases, in that order; junction bases with no gene match: 8. Combining the CDR3 with reference TRBV5-1 and TRBJ1-1 gives the whole variable domain KAGVTQTPRYLIKTRGQQVTLSCSPISGHRSVSWYQQTPGQGLQFLFEYFSETQRNKGNFPGRFSGRQFSNSRSEMNVSTLELGDSALYLCASSPRTGEVEAFFGQGTRLTVV.

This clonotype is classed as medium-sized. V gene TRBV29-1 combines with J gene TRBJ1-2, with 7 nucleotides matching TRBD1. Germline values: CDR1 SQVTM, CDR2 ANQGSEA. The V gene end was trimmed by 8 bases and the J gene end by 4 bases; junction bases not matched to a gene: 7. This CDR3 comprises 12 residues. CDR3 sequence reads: CSHGDSIYGYTF. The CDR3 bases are TGCAGCCATGGGGACAGTATCTATGGCTACACCTTC.

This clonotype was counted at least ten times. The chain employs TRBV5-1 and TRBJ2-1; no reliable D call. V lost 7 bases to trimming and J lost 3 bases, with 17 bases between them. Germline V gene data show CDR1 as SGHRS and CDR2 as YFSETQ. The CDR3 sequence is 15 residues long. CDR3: CASAPGRGSYNEQFF. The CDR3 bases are TGCGCCAGCGCCCCGGGCCGCGGAAGCTACAATGAGCAGTTCTTC.

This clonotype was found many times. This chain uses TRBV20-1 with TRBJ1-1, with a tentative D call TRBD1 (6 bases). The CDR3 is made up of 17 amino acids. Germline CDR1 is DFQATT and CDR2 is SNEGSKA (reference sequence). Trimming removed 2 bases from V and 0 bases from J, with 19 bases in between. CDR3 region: CSARYGSAGTLNTEAFF. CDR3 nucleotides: TGCAGTGCTAGATACGGATCTGCCGGGACATTGAACACTGAAGCTTTCTTT.

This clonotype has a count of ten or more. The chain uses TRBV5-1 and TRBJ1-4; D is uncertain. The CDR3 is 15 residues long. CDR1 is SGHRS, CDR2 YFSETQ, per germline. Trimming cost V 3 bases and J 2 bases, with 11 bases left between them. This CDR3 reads CASSSEGLTNEKLFF. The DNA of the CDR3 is TGCGCCAGCAGCTCCGAAGGGTTGACTAATGAAAAACTGTTTTTT.

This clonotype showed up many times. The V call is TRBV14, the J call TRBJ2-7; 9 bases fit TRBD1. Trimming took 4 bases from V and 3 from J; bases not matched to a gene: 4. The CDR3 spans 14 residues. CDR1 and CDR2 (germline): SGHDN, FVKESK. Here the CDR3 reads CASSRTGQGYEQYF. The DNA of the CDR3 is TGTGCCAGCAGCCGCACGGGACAGGGCTACGAGCAGTACTTC.

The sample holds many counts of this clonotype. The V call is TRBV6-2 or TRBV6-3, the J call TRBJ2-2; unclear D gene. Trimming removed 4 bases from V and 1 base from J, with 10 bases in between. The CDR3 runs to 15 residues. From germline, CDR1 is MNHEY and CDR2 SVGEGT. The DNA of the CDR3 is TGTGCCAGCAGTTTAGTTTCGGTGAACACCGGGGAGCTGTTTTTT. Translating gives CASSLVSVNTGELFF.

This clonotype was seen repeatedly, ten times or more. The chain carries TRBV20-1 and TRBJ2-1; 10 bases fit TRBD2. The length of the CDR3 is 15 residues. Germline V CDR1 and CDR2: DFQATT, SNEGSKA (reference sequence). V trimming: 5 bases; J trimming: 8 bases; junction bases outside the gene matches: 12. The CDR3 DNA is TGCAGTGCTGGGCCGGGGCTAGCGGGAGCGGATGAGCAGTTCTTC. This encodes CSAGPGLAGADEQFF.

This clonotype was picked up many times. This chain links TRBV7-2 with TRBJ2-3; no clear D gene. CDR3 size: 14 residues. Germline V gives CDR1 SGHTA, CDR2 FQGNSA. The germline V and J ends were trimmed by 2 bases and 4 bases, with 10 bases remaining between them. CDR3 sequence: CASSLTTPPDTQYF. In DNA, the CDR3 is TGTGCCAGCAGCTTAACGACTCCCCCAGATACGCAGTATTTT.